This T cell receptor beta chain derives from a study of PD-1 blockade in classical Hodgkin lymphoma. Background on the study: The study gave patients nivolumab 3 mg/kg intravenously every 2 weeks. Notes on the study in general: In CD4+ cells, TCR diversity went up significantly by C4D1, but in CD8+ cells it did not. Newly diagnosed patients were reported to start with lower TCR diversity than healthy donors. Newly diagnosed patients and complete responders had comparable diversity at baseline.

CDR1 is SSHAT and CDR2 is FNYEAQ in the germline V gene (reference sequence). Trimming cost V 4 bases and J 5 bases; bases outside gene matches: 1. This CDR3 is built from 13 residues. With no exception, relapse followed autologous stem cell transplantation in all patients, and brentuximab vedotin exposure varied. Sequenced by immunoSEQ multiplex PCR; TCRdb stores in-frame clones only, minus some. The repertoire includes 50,000 to 65,000 clones, around 90% of them detected once, and around 9.3% sits in the top ten. A note on this clone: Antigen specificity is unknown.

This rearrangement joins TRBV7-7 to TRBJ2-2; 7 positions match TRBD2. The receptor comes from a human donor with classical Hodgkin lymphoma. The sequences come from peripheral blood mononuclear cells (PBMCs), collected before the second cycle of nivolumab. The CDR3 protein is CASSSGGTGELFF. The CDR3 DNA is TGTGCCAGCAGCTCGGGGGGTACCGGGGAGCTGTTTTTT.